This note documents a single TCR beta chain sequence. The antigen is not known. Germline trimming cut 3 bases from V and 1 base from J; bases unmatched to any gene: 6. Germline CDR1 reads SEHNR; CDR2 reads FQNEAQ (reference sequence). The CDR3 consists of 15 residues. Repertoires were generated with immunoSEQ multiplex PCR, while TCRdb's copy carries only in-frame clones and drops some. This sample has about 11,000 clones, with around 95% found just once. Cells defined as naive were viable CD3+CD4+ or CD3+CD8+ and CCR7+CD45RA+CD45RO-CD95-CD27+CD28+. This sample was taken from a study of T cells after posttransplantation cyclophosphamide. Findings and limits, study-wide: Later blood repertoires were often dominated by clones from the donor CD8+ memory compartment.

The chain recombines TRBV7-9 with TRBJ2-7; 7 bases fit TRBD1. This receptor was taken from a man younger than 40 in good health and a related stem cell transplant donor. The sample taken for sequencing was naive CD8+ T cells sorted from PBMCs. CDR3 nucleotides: TGTGCCAGCAGCTTCGACAGGGAGCCATCCTACGAGCAGTACTTC. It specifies CASSFDREPSYEQYF.